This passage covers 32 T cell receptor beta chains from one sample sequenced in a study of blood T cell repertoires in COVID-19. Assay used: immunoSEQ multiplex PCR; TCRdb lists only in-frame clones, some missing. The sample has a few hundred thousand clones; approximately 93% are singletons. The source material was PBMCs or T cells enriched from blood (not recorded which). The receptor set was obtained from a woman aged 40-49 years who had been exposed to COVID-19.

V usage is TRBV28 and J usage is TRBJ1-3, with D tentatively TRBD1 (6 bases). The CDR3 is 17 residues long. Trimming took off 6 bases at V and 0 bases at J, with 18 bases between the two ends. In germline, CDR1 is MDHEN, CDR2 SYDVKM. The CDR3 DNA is TGTGCCAGCAGGGGGACGGGGGGCAGCCGCTCTGGAAACACCATATATTTT. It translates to CASRGTGGSRSGNTIYF.

CDR3 nucleotides: TGTGCCAGCAGCTTGGCCTCGGGAACCGGCTACGAGCAGTACTTC. It codes for CASSLASGTGYEQYF. The chain uses TRBV5-8 and TRBJ2-7; D is possibly TRBD2 (5 bases). The CDR3 is 15 residues long. Germline CDR1 SGHTS, CDR2 YDEGEE. V dropped 0 bases and J dropped 3 bases, with 13 bases sitting between them.

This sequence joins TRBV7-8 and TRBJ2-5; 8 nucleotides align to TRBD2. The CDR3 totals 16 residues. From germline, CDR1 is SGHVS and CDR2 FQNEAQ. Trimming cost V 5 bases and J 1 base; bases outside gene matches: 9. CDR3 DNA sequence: TGTGCCAGCAGCCCCCGGGGGGGACGGAGCCAAGAGACCCAGTACTTC. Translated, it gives CASSPRGGRSQETQYF.

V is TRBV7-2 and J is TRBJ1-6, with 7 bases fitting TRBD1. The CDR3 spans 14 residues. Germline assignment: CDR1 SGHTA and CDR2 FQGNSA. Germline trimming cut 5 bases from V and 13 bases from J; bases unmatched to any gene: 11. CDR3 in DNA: TGTGCCAGCAGCATAAGACAGGGCGCTAATCCCCTCCACTTT. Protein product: CASSIRQGANPLHF.

The CDR3, as DNA: TGCGCCAGCAGCTTGGGACACTTCACGGACAGGGGACATGGCTACACCTTC. Residues: CASSLGHFTDRGHGYTF. The chain links TRBV5-1 to TRBJ1-2; 9 positions agree with TRBD1. V lost 0 bases and J lost 6; bases outside the gene matches: 12. The CDR3 extends over 17 amino acids. Germline CDR1 SGHRS, CDR2 YFSETQ.

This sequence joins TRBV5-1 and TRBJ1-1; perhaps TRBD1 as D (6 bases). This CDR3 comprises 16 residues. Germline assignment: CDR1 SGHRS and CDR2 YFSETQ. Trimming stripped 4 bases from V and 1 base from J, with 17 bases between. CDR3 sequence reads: CASSGNPGTQNTEAFF. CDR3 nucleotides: TGCGCCAGCAGCGGAAACCCCGGGACACAGAACACTGAAGCTTTCTTT.

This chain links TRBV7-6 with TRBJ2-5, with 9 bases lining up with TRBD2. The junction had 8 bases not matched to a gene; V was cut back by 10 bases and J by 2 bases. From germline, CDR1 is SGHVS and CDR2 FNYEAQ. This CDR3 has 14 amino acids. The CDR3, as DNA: TGTGCCACCCGAAGCGGGGGGACTCAAGAGACCCAGTACTTC. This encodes CATRSGGTQETQYF.

The CDR3: CASSQEARQPNSPLHF. The CDR3 nucleotides are TGTGCCAGCAGCCAAGAGGCCCGACAGCCTAATTCACCCCTCCACTTT. V is TRBV14 and J is TRBJ1-6; weak D call: TRBD1 (5 bases). Germline lookup yields CDR1 SGHDN and CDR2 FVKESK. V was pared by 0 bases and J by 6 bases, with 12 bases between. The CDR3 is 16 amino acids.

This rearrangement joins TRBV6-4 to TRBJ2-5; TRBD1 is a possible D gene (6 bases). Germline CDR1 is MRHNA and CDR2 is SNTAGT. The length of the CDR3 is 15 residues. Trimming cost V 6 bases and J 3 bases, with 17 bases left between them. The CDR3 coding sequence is TGTGCCAGCAGCCGGAACAGGGAGAACGAAGAGACCCAGTACTTC. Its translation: CASSRNRENEETQYF.

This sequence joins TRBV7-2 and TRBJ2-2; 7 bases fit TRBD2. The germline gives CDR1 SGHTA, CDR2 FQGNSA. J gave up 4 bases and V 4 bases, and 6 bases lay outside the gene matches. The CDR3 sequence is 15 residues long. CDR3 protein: CASSWTRSSTGELFF. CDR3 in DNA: TGTGCCAGCAGCTGGACTAGGTCGAGCACCGGGGAGCTGTTTTTT. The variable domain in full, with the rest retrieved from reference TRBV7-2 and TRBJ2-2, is GAGVSQSPSNKVTEKGKDVELRCDPISGHTALYWYRQSLGQGLEFLIYFQGNSAPDKSGLPSDRFSAERTGGSVSTLTIQRTQQEDSAVYLCASSWTRSSTGELFFGEGSRLTVL.

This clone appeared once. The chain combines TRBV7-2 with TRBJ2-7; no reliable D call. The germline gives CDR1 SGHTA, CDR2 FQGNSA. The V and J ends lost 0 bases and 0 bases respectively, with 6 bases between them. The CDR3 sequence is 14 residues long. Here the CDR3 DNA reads TGTGCCAGCAGCTTAGCCATCGGCTCCTACGAGCAGTACTTC. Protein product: CASSLAIGSYEQYF.

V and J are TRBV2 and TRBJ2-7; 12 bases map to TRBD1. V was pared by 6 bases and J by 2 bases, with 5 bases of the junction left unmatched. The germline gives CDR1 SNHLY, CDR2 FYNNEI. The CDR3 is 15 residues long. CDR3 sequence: CASSKGQGATYEQYF. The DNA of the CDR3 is TGTGCCAGCAGCAAGGGACAGGGGGCAACCTACGAGCAGTACTTC.

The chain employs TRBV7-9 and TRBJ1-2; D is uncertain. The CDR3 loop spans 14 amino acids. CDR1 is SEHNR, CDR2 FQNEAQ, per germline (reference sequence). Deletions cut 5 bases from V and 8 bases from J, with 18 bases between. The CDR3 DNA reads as TGTGCCAGCAGCCAATCTAGCTCAACGGAAGGCTACACCTTC. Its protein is CASSQSSSTEGYTF.

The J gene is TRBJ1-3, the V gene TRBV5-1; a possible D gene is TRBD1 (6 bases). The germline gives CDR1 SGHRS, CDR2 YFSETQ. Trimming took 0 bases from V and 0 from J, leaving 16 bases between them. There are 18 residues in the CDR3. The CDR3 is CASSLAGQGSSSGNTIYF. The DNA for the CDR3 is TGCGCCAGCAGCTTGGCCGGGCAGGGGTCAAGCTCTGGAAACACCATATATTTT. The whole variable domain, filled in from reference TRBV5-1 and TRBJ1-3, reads KAGVTQTPRYLIKTRGQQVTLSCSPISGHRSVSWYQQTPGQGLQFLFEYFSETQRNKGNFPGRFSGRQFSNSRSEMNVSTLELGDSALYLCASSLAGQGSSSGNTIYFGEGSWLTVV.

The CDR3 sequence is CASSPLQGRDEQYF. For the CDR3, the DNA is TGTGCCAGCTCACCTCTTCAGGGGAGGGACGAGCAGTACTTC. The chain has TRBV18 and TRBJ2-7; a possible D gene is TRBD2 (7 bases). This CDR3 contains 14 residues. The ends were cut back, 3 bases at V and 5 bases at J, with 14 bases in the middle. Germline CDR1 is KGHSH and CDR2 is LQKENI. The variable domain in full, with the rest retrieved from reference TRBV18 and TRBJ2-7, is NAGVMQNPRHLVRRRGQEARLRCSPMKGHSHVYWYRQLPEEGLKFMVYLQKENIIDESGMPKERFSAEFPKEGPSILRIQQVVRGDSAAYFCASSPLQGRDEQYFGPGTRLTVT.

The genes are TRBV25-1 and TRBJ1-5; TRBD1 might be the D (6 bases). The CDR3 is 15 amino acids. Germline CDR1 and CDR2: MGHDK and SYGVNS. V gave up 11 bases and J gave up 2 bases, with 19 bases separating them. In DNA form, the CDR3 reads TGTGCCCCCCTCAGGGGTCCATGTGGCAATCAGCCCCAGCATTTT. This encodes CAPLRGPCGNQPQHF.

CDR3 coding DNA: TGTGCCAGCAGCCCCTCAAGGGACAGGGTGTATGGCTACACCTTC. This gives the protein CASSPSRDRVYGYTF. The J gene is TRBJ1-2, the V gene TRBV7-2, with 9 bases aligning to TRBD1. CDR1 and CDR2 from the germline V gene are SGHTA and FQGNSA. J was trimmed by 5 bases and V by 5 bases; bases with no gene match: 9. The CDR3 is 15 amino acids.

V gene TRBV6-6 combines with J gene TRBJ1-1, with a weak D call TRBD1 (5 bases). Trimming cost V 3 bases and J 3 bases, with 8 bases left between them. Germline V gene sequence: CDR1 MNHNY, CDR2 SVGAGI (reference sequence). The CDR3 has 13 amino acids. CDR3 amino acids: CASSYRGYTEAFF. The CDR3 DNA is TGTGCCAGCAGTTATCGGGGGTACACTGAAGCTTTCTTT.

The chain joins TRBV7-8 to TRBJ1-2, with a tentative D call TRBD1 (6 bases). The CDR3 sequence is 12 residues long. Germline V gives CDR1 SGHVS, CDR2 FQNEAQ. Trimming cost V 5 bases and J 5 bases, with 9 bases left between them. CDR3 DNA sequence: TGTGCCAGCAGCCGGACAGAGTATGGCTACACCTTC. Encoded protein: CASSRTEYGYTF.

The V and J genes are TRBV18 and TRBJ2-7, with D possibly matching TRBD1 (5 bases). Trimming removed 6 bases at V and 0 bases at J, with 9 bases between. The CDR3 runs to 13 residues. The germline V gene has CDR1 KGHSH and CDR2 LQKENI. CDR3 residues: CASSPDTSYEQYF. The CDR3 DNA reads TGTGCCAGCTCCCCGGACACCTCCTACGAGCAGTACTTC.

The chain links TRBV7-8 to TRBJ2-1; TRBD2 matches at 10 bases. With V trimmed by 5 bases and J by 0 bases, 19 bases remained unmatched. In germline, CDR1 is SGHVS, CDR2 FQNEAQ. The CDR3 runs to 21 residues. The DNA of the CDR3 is TGTGCCAGCAGCCCCCGTATACGCAGCGGGAGGGGCGGGAGCTCCTACAATGAGCAGTTCTTC. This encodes CASSPRIRSGRGGSSYNEQFF.

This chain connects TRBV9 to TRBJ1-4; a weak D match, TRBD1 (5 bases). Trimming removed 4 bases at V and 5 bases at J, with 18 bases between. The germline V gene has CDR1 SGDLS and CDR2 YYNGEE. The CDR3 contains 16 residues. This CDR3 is CASSLGTGGINEKLFF. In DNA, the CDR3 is TGTGCCAGCAGCCTCGGGACGGGGGGAATCAATGAAAAACTGTTTTTT.

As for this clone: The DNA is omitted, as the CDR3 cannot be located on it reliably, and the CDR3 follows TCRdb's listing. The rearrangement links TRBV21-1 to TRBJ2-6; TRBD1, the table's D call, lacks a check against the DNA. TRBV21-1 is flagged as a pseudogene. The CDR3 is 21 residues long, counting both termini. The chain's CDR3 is CASSNRDREVSVGSGANVLTF.

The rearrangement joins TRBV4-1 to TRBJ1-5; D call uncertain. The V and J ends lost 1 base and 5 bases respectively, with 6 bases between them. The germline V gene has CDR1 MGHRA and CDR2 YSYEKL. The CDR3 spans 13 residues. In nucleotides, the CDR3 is TGCGCCAGCAGCCAAGGGCCCGATCAGCCCCAGCATTTT. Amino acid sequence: CASSQGPDQPQHF.

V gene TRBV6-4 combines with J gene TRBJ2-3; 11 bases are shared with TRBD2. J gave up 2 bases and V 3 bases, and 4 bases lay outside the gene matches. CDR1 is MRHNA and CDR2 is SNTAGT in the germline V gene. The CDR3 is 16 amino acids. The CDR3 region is CASSETSGSATDTQYF. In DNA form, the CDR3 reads TGTGCCAGCAGTGAAACTAGCGGGAGTGCCACAGATACGCAGTATTTT.

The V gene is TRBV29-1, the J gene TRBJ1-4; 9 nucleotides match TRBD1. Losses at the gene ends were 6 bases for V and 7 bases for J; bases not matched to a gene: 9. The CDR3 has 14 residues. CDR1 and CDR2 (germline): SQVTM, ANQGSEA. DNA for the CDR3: TGCAGCGTCGGTACAGGGGGCGCGGGTGAAAAACTGTTTTTT. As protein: CSVGTGGAGEKLFF.

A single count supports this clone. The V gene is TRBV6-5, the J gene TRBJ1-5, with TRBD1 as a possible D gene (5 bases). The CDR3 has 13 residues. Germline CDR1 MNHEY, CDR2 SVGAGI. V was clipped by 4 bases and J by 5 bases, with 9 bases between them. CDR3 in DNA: TGTGCCAGCAGTTTCGGGGGGGATCAGCCCCAGCATTTT. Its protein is CASSFGGDQPQHF.

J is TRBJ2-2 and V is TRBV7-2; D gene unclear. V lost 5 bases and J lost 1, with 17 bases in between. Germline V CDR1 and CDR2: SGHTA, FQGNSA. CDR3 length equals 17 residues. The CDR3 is CASSPRVGQRNTGELFF. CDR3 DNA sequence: TGTGCCAGCAGCCCGCGAGTCGGCCAGCGGAACACCGGGGAGCTGTTTTTT.

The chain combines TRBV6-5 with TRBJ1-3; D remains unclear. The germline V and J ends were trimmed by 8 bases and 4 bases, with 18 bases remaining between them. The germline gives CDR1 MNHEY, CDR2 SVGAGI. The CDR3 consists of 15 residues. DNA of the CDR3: TGTGCCAGCTGGGAGCTGACGGCAGGAGGAAACACCATATATTTT. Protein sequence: CASWELTAGGNTIYF.

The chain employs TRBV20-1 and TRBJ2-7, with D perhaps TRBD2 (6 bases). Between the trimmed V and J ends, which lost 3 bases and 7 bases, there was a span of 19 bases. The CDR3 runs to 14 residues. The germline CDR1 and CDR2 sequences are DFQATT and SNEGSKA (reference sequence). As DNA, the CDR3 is TGCAGTGCTAGTCATCCGGGAGAGACGGGTGAGCAGTACTTC. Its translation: CSASHPGETGEQYF.

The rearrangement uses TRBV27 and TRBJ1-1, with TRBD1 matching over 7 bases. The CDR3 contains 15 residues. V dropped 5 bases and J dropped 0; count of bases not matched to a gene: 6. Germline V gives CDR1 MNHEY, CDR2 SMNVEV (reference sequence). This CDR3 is CASSPLTGLNTEAFF. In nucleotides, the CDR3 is TGTGCCAGCAGTCCCCTGACAGGGTTGAACACTGAAGCTTTCTTT.

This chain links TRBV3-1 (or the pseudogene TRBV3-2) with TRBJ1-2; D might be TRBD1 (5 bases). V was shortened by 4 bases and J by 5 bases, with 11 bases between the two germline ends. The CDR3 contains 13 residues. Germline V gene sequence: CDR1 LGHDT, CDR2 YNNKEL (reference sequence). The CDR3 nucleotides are TGTGCCAGCAGCCTTAGACAGATGTATGGCTACACCTTC. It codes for CASSLRQMYGYTF.